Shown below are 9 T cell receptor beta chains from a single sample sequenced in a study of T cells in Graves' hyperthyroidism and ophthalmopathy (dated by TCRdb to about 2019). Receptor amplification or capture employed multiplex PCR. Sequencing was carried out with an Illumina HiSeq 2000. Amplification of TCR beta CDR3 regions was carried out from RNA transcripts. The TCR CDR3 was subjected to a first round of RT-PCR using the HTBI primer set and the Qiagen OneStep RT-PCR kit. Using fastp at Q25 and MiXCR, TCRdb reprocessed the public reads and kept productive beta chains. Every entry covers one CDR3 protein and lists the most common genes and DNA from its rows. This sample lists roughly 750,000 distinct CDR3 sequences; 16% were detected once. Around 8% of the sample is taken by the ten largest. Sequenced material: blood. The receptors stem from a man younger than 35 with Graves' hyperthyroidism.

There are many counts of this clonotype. The CDR3 nucleotides read TGCAGTGCTAGAGGGACTAGCGGGGCCCGCCGAGGATTCACAGATACGCAGTATTTT. Residues: CSARGTSGARRGFTDTQYF. The genes are TRBV20-1 and TRBJ2-3; TRBD2 aligns across 12 bases. The CDR3 spans 19 residues. Per germline, CDR1 DFQATT and CDR2 SNEGSKA (reference sequence). V lost 1 base, J lost 2 bases, and 13 bases stayed unmatched.

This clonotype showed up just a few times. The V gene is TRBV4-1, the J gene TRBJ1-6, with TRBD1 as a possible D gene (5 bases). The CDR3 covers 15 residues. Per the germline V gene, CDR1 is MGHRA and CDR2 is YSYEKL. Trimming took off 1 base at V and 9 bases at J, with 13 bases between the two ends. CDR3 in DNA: TGCGCCAGCAGCCAAGTCCCAGGGAGTGGTTCACCCCTCCACTTT. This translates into CASSQVPGSGSPLHF.

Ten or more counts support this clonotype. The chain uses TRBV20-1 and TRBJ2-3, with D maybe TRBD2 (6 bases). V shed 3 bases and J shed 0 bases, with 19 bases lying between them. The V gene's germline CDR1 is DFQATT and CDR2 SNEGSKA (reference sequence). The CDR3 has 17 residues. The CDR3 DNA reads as TGCAGTGCTAGGAGGTTTACGGCGGGACTTAGCACAGATACGCAGTATTTT. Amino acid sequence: CSARRFTAGLSTDTQYF.

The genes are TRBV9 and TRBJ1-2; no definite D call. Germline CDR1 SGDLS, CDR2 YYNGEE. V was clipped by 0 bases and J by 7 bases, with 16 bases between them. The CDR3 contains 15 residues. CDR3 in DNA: TGTGCCAGCAGCGTAGAGGCGGGAGAAGGGCCTGGCTACACCTTC. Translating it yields CASSVEAGEGPGYTF.

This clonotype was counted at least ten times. The CDR3 reads CASSFRTGAGGYTF. The CDR3 nucleotides read TGTGCCAGCAGTTTCCGGACAGGGGCTGGTGGCTACACCTTC. V and J are TRBV28 and TRBJ1-2; 9 bases fit TRBD1. The J segment lost 7 bases and the V segment lost 3 bases, leaving 6 bases of the junction unmatched. CDR3 length: 14 residues. Per germline, CDR1 MDHEN and CDR2 SYDVKM.

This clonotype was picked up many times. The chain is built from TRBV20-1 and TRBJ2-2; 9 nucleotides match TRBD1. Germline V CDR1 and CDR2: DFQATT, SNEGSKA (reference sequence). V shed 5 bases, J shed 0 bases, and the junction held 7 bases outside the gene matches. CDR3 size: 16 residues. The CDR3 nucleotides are TGCAGTGCTTCAACAGGGGGCATAGCGAACACCGGGGAGCTGTTTTTT. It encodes CSASTGGIANTGELFF.

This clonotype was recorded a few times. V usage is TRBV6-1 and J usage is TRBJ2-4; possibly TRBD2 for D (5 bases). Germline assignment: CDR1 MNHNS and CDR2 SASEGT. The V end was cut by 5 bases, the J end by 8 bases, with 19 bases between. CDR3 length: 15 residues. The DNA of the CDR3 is TGTGCCAGCAGTATAAACGACCCCTCGAGGGACATTCAGTACTTC. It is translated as CASSINDPSRDIQYF.

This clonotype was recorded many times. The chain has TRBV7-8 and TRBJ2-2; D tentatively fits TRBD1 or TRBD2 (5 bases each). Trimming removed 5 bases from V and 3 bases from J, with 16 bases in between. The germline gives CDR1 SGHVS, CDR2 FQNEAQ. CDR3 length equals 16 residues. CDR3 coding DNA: TGTGCCAGCAGCACCGGGACGGAGGCTTACACCGGGGAGCTGTTTTTT. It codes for CASSTGTEAYTGELFF.

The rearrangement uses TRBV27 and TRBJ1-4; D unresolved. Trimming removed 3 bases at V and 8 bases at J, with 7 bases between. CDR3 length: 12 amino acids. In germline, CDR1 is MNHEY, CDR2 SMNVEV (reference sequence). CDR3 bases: TGTGCCAGCAGTTTCCCAGGCGAAAAACTGTTTTTT. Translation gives CASSFPGEKLFF.